This T cell receptor (beta chain) was sequenced during a study of PD-1 blockade in mismatch repair-deficient tumors (dated by TCRdb to about 2017). Looking at the study overall: The trial enrolled fewer than 90 consecutive patients with roughly twelve mismatch repair-deficient cancer types between late 2013 and late 2016, all previously treated and progressing. Tumor-associated T cell clones were tracked in the peripheral blood of patients responding to PD-1 blockade by deep sequencing of TCR CDR3 regions. Study-level results and caveats: Rapid expansion after pembrolizumab followed by contraction, generally before radiologic responses, was shown by tumor-resident clones, which were often undetectable in blood before treatment.

Library preparation employed the immunoSEQ multiplex PCR assay. Here the immuneACCESS table is served through TCRdb, limited to in-frame sequences with V and J called. Missing clones are a known gap in these copies; in checked studies unresolved V genes cover under half, and the rest lacks a known reason. The sample table contains around 130,000 clones; only one count was recorded for about 90% of them. In total, the top ten clones hold 12% of the sample. The CDR3 has 13 amino acids, counting the end cysteine and phenylalanine. CDR3 DNA only is kept here, 39 bases in frame from base 1. The junction carries 9 bases between V and J, which are trimmed by 1 base and 5 bases respectively. CDR1 and CDR2 are drawn from the germline V gene: MDHEN, SYDVKM. For every enrolled patient, mismatch repair deficiency was confirmed by either polymerase chain reaction or immunohistochemistry. TCR sequencing was carried out for a few patients who responded to pembrolizumab therapy. In the phase II trial, pembrolizumab PD-1 blockade was tested prospectively in advanced mismatch repair-deficient cancers, no matter which tissue of origin the cancers came from. Serial peripheral blood T cell samples were collected before and at multiple times after starting PD-1 blockade. The timing of each blood sample was reported as weeks after the first dose of pembrolizumab.

Regarding this clone: The antigen it recognizes is unknown. It has no much larger one-base neighbor in the sample; base qualities were not kept.

The sample was peripheral blood, taken just under 74 weeks after starting pembrolizumab. The chain employs TRBV28 and TRBJ2-7; confidence is insufficient to name the D gene. This clonotype was obtained from an adult with mismatch repair-deficient cancer. The CDR3 is CASSLSFSNEQYF. Here is the DNA: TGTGCCAGCAGTTTATCTTTCAGTAACGAGCAGTACTTC.